This T cell receptor beta chain originates from a study of response to subunit inactivated influenza vaccine. General study points: Seasonal influenza vaccination, on each occasion, was suggested by the authors to recruit few new T cells.

Germline CDR1 and CDR2: DFQATT and SNEGSKA (reference sequence). CDR3 size: 15 residues. The V end was cut by 0 bases, the J end by 9 bases, with 18 bases between. This clonotype was seen a handful of times. Its specificity is not known. TCRdb itself ran the RT-PCR reads through MiXCR, one entry per CDR3 protein. The top ten hold approximately 7.6% of the sample, which has roughly 710,000 distinct CDR3 sequences, 11% to 15% seen once. The chain has TRBV20-1 and TRBJ2-1, with D possibly matching TRBD1 (6 bases). Specimen: PBMCs from blood, collected around 15 days before vaccination. This receptor was obtained from a man over 45 who received an inactivated influenza vaccine. The CDR3 DNA reads as TGCAGTGCTAGAGAAACAGGGAAGGGTCGTCCTGAGCAGTTCTTC. Its translation is CSARETGKGRPEQFF.